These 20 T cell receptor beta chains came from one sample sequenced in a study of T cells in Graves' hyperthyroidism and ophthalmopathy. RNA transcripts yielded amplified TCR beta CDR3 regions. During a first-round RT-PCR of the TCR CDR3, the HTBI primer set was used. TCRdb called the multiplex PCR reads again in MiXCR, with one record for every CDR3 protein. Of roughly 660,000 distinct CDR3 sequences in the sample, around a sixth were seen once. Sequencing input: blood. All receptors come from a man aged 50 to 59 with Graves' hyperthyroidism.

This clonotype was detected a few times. CDR3 protein: CASSYIQGQPQHF. As DNA, the CDR3 is TGTGCCAGCAGTTATATACAGGGACAGCCCCAGCATTTT. V gene TRBV6-1 combines with J gene TRBJ1-5, with a weak D call TRBD1 (6 bases). With 5 bases removed from V and 7 bases from J, the gap between germline ends came to 12 bases. This CDR3 spans 13 amino acids. Germline-derived CDR1 and CDR2 are MNHNS and SASEGT.

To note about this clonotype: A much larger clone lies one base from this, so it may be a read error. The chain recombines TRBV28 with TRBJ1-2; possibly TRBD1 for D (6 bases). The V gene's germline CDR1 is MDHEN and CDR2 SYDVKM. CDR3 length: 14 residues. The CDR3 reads CTSSRGPGAYGYTF. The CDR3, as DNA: TGTACCAGCAGTCGCGGGCCAGGGGCGTACGGCTACACCTTC.

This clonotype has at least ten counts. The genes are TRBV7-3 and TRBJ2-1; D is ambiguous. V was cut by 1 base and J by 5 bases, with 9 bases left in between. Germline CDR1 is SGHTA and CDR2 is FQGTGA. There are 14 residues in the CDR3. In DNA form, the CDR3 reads TGTGCCAGCAGCTTAATAGGTTCCCACAATGAGCAGTTCTTC. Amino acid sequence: CASSLIGSHNEQFF.

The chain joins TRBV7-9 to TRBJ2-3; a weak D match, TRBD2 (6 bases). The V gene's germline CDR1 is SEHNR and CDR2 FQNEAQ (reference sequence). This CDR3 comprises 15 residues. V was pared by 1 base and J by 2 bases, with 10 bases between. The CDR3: CASSLVREDTDTQYF. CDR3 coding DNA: TGTGCCAGCAGCTTAGTGCGGGAAGACACAGATACGCAGTATTTT.

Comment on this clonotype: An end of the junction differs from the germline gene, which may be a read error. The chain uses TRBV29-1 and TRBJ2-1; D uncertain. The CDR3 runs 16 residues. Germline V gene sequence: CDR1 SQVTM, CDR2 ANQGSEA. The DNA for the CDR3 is TGCAGCGCCCGGTGGGGAAGGGCCCGAACTTTCAATAAGCAGTTCTTC. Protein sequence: CSARWGRARTFNKQFF.

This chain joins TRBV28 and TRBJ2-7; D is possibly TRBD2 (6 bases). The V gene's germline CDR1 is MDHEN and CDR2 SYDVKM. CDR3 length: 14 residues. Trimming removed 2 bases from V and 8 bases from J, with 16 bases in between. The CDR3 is CASSLTGETLQQYF. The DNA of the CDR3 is TGTGCCAGCAGTTTAACGGGGGAGACTCTGCAGCAGTACTTC.

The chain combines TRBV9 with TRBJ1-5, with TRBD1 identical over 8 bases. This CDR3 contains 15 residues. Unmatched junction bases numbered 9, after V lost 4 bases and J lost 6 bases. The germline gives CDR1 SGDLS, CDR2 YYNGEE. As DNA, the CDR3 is TGTGCCAGCAGCATATCAGGGGGCGTTGGTCAGCCCCAGCATTTT. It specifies CASSISGGVGQPQHF.

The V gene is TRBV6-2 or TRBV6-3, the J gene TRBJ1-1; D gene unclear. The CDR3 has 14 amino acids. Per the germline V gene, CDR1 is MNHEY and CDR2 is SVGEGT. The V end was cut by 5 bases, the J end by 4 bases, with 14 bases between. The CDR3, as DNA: TGTGCCAGCAGTGACGTCGTCGGCGGCACTGAAGCTTTCTTT. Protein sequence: CASSDVVGGTEAFF.

The CDR3 DNA is TGTGCCAGCAACCCACAGGGTTCCAAGTACGAGCAGTACTTC. Its translation is CASNPQGSKYEQYF. The chain couples TRBV27 to TRBJ2-7; tentatively, D is TRBD1 (6 bases). The V gene lost 7 bases and the J gene lost 4 bases, with 17 bases spanning the gap. Germline V gene data show CDR1 as MNHEY and CDR2 as SMNVEV (reference sequence). The CDR3 consists of 14 residues.

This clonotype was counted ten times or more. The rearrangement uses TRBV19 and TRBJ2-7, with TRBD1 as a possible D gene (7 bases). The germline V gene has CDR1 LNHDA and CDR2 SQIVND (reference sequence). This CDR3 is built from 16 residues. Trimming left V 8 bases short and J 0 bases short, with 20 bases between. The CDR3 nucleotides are TGTGCCAGTGGGCGGGACAGCTACACGAGCTCCTACGAGCAGTACTTC. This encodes CASGRDSYTSSYEQYF.

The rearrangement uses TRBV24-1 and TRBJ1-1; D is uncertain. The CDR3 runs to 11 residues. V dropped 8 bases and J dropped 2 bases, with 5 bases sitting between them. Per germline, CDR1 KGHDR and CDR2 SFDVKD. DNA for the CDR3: TGTGCCACCATGCAAAACACTGAAGCTTTCTTT. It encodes CATMQNTEAFF.

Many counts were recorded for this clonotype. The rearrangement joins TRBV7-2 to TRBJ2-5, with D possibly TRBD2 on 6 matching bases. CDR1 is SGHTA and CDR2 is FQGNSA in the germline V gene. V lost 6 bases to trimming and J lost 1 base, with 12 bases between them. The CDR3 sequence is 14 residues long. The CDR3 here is CASRLGLTQETQYF. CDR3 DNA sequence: TGTGCCAGCAGACTTGGACTAACCCAAGAGACCCAGTACTTC.

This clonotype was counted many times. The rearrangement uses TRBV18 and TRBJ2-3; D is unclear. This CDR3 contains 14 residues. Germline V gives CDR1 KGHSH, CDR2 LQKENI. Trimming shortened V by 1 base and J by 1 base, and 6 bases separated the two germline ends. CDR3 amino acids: CASSPQVRTDTQYF. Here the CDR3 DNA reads TGTGCCAGCTCACCACAGGTGCGCACAGATACGCAGTATTTT.

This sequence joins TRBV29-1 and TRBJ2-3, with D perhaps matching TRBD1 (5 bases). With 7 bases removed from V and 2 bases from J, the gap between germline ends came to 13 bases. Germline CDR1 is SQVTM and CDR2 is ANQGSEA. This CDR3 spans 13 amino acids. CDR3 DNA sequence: TGCAGCGGACTCAGGGTGGACACAGATACGCAGTATTTT. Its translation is CSGLRVDTDTQYF.

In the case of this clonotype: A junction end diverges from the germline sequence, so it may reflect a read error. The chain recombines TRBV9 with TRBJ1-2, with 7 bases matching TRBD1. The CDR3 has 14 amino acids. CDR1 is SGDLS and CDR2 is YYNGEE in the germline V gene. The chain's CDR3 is CASRGRDRDYGHTF. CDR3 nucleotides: TGTGCCAGCAGAGGAAGGGACAGAGACTATGGCCACACCTTC.

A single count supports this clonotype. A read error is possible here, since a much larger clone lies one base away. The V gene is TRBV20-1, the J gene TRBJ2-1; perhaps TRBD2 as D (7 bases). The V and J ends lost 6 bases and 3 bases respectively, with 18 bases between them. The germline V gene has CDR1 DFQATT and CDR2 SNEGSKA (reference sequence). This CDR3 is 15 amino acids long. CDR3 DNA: TGCAGTGCCGAGGGGGGGGACGGAATCTACAATGAGCAGTTCTTC. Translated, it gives CSAEGGDGIYNEQFF.

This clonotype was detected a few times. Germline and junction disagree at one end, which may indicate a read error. CDR3 nucleotides: TGTACCAGCATTTCCCGGGACAGGGTAACAGATACGCAGTATTTT. It yields the protein CTSISRDRVTDTQYF. The J gene is TRBJ2-3, the V gene TRBV28, with 9 positions matching TRBD1. Germline lookup yields CDR1 MDHEN and CDR2 SYDVKM. The CDR3 sequence is 15 residues long.

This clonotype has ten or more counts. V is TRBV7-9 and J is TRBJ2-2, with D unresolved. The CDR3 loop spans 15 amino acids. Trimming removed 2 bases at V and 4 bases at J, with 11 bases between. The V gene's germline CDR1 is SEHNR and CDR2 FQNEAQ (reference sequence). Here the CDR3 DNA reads TGTGCCAGCAGCTTAACCCCTTTTGGCACCGGGGAGCTGTTTTTT. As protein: CASSLTPFGTGELFF.

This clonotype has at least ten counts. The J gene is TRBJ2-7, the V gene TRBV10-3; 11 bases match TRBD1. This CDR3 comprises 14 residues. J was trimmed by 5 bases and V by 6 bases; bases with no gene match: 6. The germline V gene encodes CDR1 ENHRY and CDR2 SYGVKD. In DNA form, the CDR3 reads TGTGCCATCAGAGGTGGACAGGGGGCGAACGAGCAGTACTTC. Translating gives CAIRGGQGANEQYF.

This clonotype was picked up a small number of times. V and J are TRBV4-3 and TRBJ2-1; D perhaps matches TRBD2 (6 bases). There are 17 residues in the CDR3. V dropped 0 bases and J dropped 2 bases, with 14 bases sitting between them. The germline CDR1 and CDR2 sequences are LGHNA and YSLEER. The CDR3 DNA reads TGCGCCAGCAGCCAAGATTTGACGGGACTTGCCTACAATGAGCAGTTCTTC. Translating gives CASSQDLTGLAYNEQFF.